This TCR beta chain was obtained from a study of blood T cell repertoires in COVID-19. Study background: PBMCs, B-cell-depleted T cells, or T cells were the source of the cDNA or gDNA that made up the material.

The germline CDR1 and CDR2 sequences are SGHDT and YYEEEE. The J segment lost 11 bases and the V segment lost 1 base, leaving 16 bases of the junction unmatched. This CDR3 region has 16 residues. Authors' methods: Reference gene primer amplification in the assay estimated nucleated cell counts. The table came from immunoSEQ multiplex PCR; TCRdb's copy has only in-frame clones and leaves some out. V and J calls and clone size come straight from that table; D and trimming were deduced from the DNA. The table lists 100,000 to 150,000 clones, 84% of them singletons, with about an eighth in the top ten. The sequenced material came from peripheral blood. This rearrangement joins TRBV5-6 to TRBJ2-3; 7 bases match TRBD2. The clonotype was recovered from a woman in her twenties or thirties who had recovered from COVID-19. CDR3 coding DNA: TGTGCCAGCAGCTTGAATCCCGGGGGAGGGCCTTGGGGGCAGTATTTT. This gives the protein CASSLNPGGGPWGQYF.